Listed below are T cell receptor beta chains from one sample, sequenced in a study of cytotoxic CD8 clonotypes in ibrutinib-treated CLL. The repertoire was sequenced with immunoSEQ multiplex PCR; TCRdb's copy has only in-frame clones and lacks some. The repertoire consists of approximately 140,000 clones, with 85% to 95% occurring once and the leading ten covering approximately 11%. The sequences come from PBMCs, collected after 12 months of ibrutinib treatment. These receptors originate from a human donor with chronic lymphocytic leukemia. CDR3s include the opening cysteine and the closing phenylalanine or tryptophan. The order of the fields is V gene, D gene, J gene, clone size, CDR3 DNA, CDR3 protein. The D gene is left open where the match is weak. Size values are once, few and many counts, or a class for expanded clones, and some rows have none.

>TRBV2|TRBD1|TRBJ2-2|NA
TGTGCCAGCGCGGACAGGGTATACCCCGGGGAGCTGTTTTTT
CASADRVYPGELFF
>TRBV27|NA|TRBJ2-2|NA
TGTGCCAGCGGACGGACTATCATCAACACCGGGGAGCTGTTTTTT
CASGRTIINTGELFF
>TRBV11-2|NA|TRBJ2-1|NA
TGTGCCAGCAGCTTCGGTCTAGGGGGCAATGAGCAGTTCTTC
CASSFGLGGNEQFF
>TRBV5-1|NA|TRBJ2-7|NA
TGCGCCAGCAGCTTGTGGCCGGAGACCTACGAGCAGTACTTC
CASSLWPETYEQYF
>TRBV6-5|NA|TRBJ2-5|NA
TGTGCCAGCACGGGACTCGAAGGGGAGACCCAGTACTTC
CASTGLEGETQYF
>TRBV28|TRBD1|TRBJ2-7|NA
TGTGCCAGCAGATCCGGGACAGAAACCTACGAGCAGTACTTC
CASRSGTETYEQYF
>TRBV11-2|TRBD1|TRBJ2-7|NA
TGTGCCAGCAGCTTAGATGAGACAGGGCCCTACGAGCAGTACTTC
CASSLDETGPYEQYF
>TRBV7-9|TRBD1|TRBJ1-4|NA
TGTACCAGCAGCGATCGACAGGGGGCGAGGGAAAAACTGTTTTTT
CTSSDRQGAREKLFF
>TRBV10-3|TRBD2|TRBJ2-2|NA
TGTGCCATCAGTGAGGGTAGCGGGAGGCGGAACACCGGGGAGCTGTTTTTT
CAISEGSGRRNTGELFF
>TRBV30|NA|TRBJ1-5|few
TGTGCCTGGAGTATGAATTGGAATCAGCCCCAGCATTTT
CAWSMNWNQPQHF
>TRBV7-9|NA|TRBJ2-7|NA
TGTGCCAGCAGCTTAGCCAAGGGCGAGCAGTACTTC
CASSLAKGEQYF
>TRBV28|NA|TRBJ2-7|NA
TGTGCCAGCAGTCCCTCGTCTCAGGGGCGTTACGAGCAGTACTTC
CASSPSSQGRYEQYF
>TRBV5-1|NA|TRBJ2-5|NA
TGCGCCAGCAGCCCCGGACAGAACCAAGAGACCCAGTACTTC
CASSPGQNQETQYF
>TRBV29-1|NA|TRBJ1-1|NA
TGCAGCGCACAGCGTCAGAACACTGAAGCTTTCTTT
CSAQRQNTEAFF
>TRBV25-1|NA|TRBJ1-2|NA
TGTGCCAGCAGTGAATGGACGGGTGGTGGCTACACCTTC
CASSEWTGGGYTF
>TRBV7-9|NA|TRBJ1-5|few
TGTGCCAGCAGCGGCAGTCAGGGGTATCAGCCCCAGCATTTT
CASSGSQGYQPQHF
>TRBV2|NA|TRBJ1-5|NA
TGTGCCAGCAGTTCCACCGGATCTACGAATCAGCCCCAGCATTTT
CASSSTGSTNQPQHF
>TRBV6-5|TRBD1|TRBJ2-1|NA
TGTGCCAGCAGTCGATCGACAGGGGGGGAGGGTGAGCAGTTCTTC
CASSRSTGGEGEQFF
>TRBV10-1|NA|TRBJ2-5|NA
TGCGCCAGCAAGGGTTCGGACTCAGAAGAGACCCAGTACTTC
CASKGSDSEETQYF
>TRBV7-2|NA|TRBJ2-7|NA
TGTGCCAGCACCCCGAAGGAGGGGGGTTACGAGCAGTACTTC
CASTPKEGGYEQYF
>TRBV28|TRBD1|TRBJ2-6|NA
TGTGCCAGCAATCCGGGACAGGGGGCGCTTGGGGCCAACGTCCTGACTTTC
CASNPGQGALGANVLTF
>TRBV29-1|TRBD1|TRBJ2-5|NA
TGCAGCGTTAGCCCCGGGACAGGGTATCAAGAGACCCAGTACTTC
CSVSPGTGYQETQYF
>TRBV7-3|TRBD2|TRBJ2-2|NA
TGTGCCAGCAGCCAGGGACTAGCGACCGGGGAGCTGTTTTTT
CASSQGLATGELFF
>TRBV19|NA|TRBJ1-5|NA
TGTGCCAGTAGACGGGAGTTGGGCCAGCCCCAGCATTTT
CASRRELGQPQHF
>TRBV20-1|NA|TRBJ1-3|NA
TGCAGTGCTAGAGATTTCCCCCACGACTATTTT
CSARDFPHDYF
>TRBV11-1|TRBD1|TRBJ2-2|once
TGTGCCAGCAGCCGGGACAGGGCTGGGGAGCTGTTTTTT
CASSRDRAGELFF
>TRBV27|TRBD1|TRBJ2-7|NA
TGTGCCAGCAGACCCTTCAGGGACAGCTACTACGAGCAGTACTTC
CASRPFRDSYYEQYF
>TRBV6-6|NA|TRBJ2-5|NA
TGTGCCAGCTCTCGGTGGGAGACCCAGTACTTC
CASSRWETQYF
>TRBV25-1|TRBD1|TRBJ1-3|NA
TGTGCCAGCTCCCGGACAGGGGGAAACACCATATATTTT
CASSRTGGNTIYF
>TRBV4-1|TRBD1|TRBJ2-3|NA
TGCGCCAGCAGCCAGTGGGACAGCTTAACAGATACGCAGTATTTT
CASSQWDSLTDTQYF
>TRBV19|TRBD2|TRBJ2-1|NA
TGTGCCAGTAGTAGGGAGCGGGAGTACAATGAGCAGTTCTTC
CASSREREYNEQFF
>TRBV7-2|NA|TRBJ2-7|NA
TGTGCCAGCAGCTTAGGACTCATGGGCGAGCAGTACTTC
CASSLGLMGEQYF
>TRBV6-5|NA|TRBJ2-7|NA
TGTGCCAGCGGGGCCACTTCCTACGAGCAGTACTTC
CASGATSYEQYF
>TRBV29-1|NA|TRBJ1-2|NA
TGCAGCGTCACGCAGGGGAACTATGGCTACACCTTC
CSVTQGNYGYTF
>TRBV5-4|NA|TRBJ2-3|NA
TGTGCCAGCAGCTTGTTTAGCACAGATACGCAGTATTTT
CASSLFSTDTQYF
>TRBV28|TRBD2|TRBJ2-1|NA
TGTGCCAGCAGTTCCTTCAGCGGGGGGGGATACAATGAGCAGTTCTTC
CASSSFSGGGYNEQFF
>TRBV2|NA|TRBJ1-4|NA
TGTGCCATCCTCGGTGGAAGAGAAAAACTGTTTTTT
CAILGGREKLFF
>TRBV7-8|TRBD2|TRBJ2-1|NA
TGTGCCAGCAGGAGAAACCGGACTAGCGGGAGTAGAGATGAGCAGTTCTTC
CASRRNRTSGSRDEQFF
>TRBV20-1|NA|TRBJ1-1|NA
TGCAGTGCCACCCTCAGGGCTGAAGCTTTCTTT
CSATLRAEAFF
>TRBV9|TRBD1|TRBJ2-3|NA
TGTGCCAGCAGCGTAGAATCGGGACAGGGTCAAACAGATACGCAGTATTTT
CASSVESGQGQTDTQYF
>TRBV5-4|NA|TRBJ2-7|NA
TGTGCCAGCAGCTTTTCGGGAACCTACGAGCAGTACTTC
CASSFSGTYEQYF
>TRBV19|NA|TRBJ1-1|NA
TGTGCCAGTAGTGTTAACGACCTCACAGGACCCTTGAACACTGAAGCTTTCTTT
CASSVNDLTGPLNTEAFF
>TRBV7-8|NA|TRBJ1-3|NA
TGTGCCAGCAGCTCTGGCATCTCTGGAAACACCATATATTTT
CASSSGISGNTIYF
>TRBV6-5|TRBD1|TRBJ1-4|NA
TGTGCCAGCAGTCGAGGGACCACAGGGGAGGAAAAACTGTTTTTT
CASSRGTTGEEKLFF
>TRBV7-2|TRBD2|TRBJ2-1|NA
TGTGCCAGCAGCTCTCCGGGACTAGCGGAGCTTCGAGAGCAGTTCTTC
CASSSPGLAELREQFF
>TRBV7-2|NA|TRBJ1-5|NA
TGTGCCAGCAGCTTAGAATGGGGAGGGCCCCAGCATTTT
CASSLEWGGPQHF
>TRBV27|NA|TRBJ2-3|NA
TGTGCCAGCAGAATGGTGGGGGTCACAGATACGCAGTATTTT
CASRMVGVTDTQYF
>TRBV9|NA|TRBJ1-5|NA
TGTGCCAGCAGCCCTACAGGGATCGGCAATCAGCCCCAGCATTTT
CASSPTGIGNQPQHF
>TRBV28|TRBD2|TRBJ2-5|NA
TGTGCCAGCAGCCCGAGGACTTGGGGGGGAGAGACCCAGTACTTC
CASSPRTWGGETQYF
>TRBV11-1|NA|TRBJ2-1|NA
TGTGCCAGCAGCTTTTTTTCTGGGGTTTACAATGAGCAGTTCTTC
CASSFFSGVYNEQFF
>TRBV2|NA|TRBJ2-1|NA
TGTGCCAGCAGTGAGAACTCCTACAATGAGCAGTTCTTC
CASSENSYNEQFF